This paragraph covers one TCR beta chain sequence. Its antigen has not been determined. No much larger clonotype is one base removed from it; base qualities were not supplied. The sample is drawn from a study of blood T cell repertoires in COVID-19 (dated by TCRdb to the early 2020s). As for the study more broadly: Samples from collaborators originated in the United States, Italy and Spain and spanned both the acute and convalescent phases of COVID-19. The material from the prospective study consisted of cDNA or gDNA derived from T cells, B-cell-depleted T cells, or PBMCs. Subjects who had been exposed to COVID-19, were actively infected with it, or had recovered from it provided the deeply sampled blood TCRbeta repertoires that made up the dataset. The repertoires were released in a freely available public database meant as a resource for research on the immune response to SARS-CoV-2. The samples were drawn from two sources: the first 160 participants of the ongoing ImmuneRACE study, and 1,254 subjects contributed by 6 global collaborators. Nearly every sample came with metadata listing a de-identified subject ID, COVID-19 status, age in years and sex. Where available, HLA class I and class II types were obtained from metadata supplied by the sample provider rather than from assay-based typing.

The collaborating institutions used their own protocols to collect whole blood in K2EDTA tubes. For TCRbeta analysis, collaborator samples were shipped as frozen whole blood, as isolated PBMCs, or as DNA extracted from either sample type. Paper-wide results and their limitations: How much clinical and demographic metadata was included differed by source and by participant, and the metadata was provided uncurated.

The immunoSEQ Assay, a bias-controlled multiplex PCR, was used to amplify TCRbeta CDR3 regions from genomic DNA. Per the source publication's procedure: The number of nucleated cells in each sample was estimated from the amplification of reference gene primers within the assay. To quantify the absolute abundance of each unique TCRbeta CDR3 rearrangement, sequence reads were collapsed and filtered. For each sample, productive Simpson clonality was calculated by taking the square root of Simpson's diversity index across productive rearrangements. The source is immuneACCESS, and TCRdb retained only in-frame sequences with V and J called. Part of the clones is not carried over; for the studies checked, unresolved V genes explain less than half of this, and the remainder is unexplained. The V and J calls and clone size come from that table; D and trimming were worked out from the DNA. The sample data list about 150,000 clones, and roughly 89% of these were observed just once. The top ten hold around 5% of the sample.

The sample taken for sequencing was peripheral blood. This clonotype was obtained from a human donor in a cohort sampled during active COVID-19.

At the DNA level, the sequence is TGTGCCAGCACCCTACGGGGGTACAATGAAAAACTGTTTTTT. Its protein is CASTLRGYNEKLFF. This chain is built from TRBV6-6 and TRBJ1-4, and TRBD1 may be the D gene, going by 5 matching bases. The CDR3 goes from the cysteine to the phenylalanine over 14 residues. Only the CDR3 portion is preserved as DNA: 42 bases, with reading frame beginning at the first base. CDR1 and CDR2 were assigned from the germline V gene (reference sequence) as MNHNY and SVGAGI. V was cut back by 7 bases and J by 5 bases, leaving a gap of 14 bases between them.